These T cell receptor beta chains were read from a single sample in a study of shared clonotypes between healthy human individuals. This table comes from immunoSEQ multiplex PCR, and its TCRdb copy is limited to in-frame clones, with some not included. The sample has nearly 750,000 clones; 72% are singletons. The sample consisted of memory CD4+ T cells sorted from blood. Receptors were obtained from a young woman in good health. Both conserved end residues are part of each CDR3. D genes are given only for firm matches. Clone size is stated in some rows and not others, as once, few, many or a class when expanded.

v_gene	abundance	j_gene	d_gene	CDR3nt	CDR3aa
TRBV6-1	NA	TRBJ2-5	NA	TGTGCCAGCAGTGAACGGCTGGACAGACAACAAGAGACCCAGTACTTC	CASSERLDRQQETQYF
TRBV2	NA	TRBJ2-1	TRBD2	TGTGCCAGCAGGGATCCCCTCGGACTAGCGGCCTACAATGAGCAGTTCTTC	CASRDPLGLAAYNEQFF
TRBV6-1	few	TRBJ1-1	NA	TGTGCCAGCAGTGAAGCAACGCCGGTCCGGTGGGCTTTCTTT	CASSEATPVRWAFF
TRBV6-1	once	TRBJ1-2	NA	TGTGCCAGCAATAGCCCAGGGCAGGTCGGCTACACCTTC	CASNSPGQVGYTF
TRBV5-6	NA	TRBJ1-5	NA	TGTGCCAGCAGGGGTGTCAGGGTAACCCAGCATTTT	CASRGVRVTQHF
TRBV4-1	few	TRBJ1-5	NA	TGCGCCAGCAGCCAAGTAGGGGGCAATCAGCCCCAGCATTTT	CASSQVGGNQPQHF
TRBV15	NA	TRBJ2-7	NA	TGTGCCACCAGCACCTCATGGCACGAGCAGTACTTC	CATSTSWHEQYF
TRBV28	once	TRBJ2-1	TRBD1	TGTGCCAGCATCGGGACGGGCAGGGGGAATGAGCAGTTCTTC	CASIGTGRGNEQFF
TRBV5-8	NA	TRBJ1-1	NA	TGTGCCAGCAGCAAGAAGGACAGCATGAACACTGAAGCTTTCTTT	CASSKKDSMNTEAFF
TRBV2	NA	TRBJ2-7	TRBD1	TGTGCCAGCAGTGACCAGGGGGCATACGAGCAGTACTTC	CASSDQGAYEQYF
TRBV4-2	NA	TRBJ2-7	TRBD1	TGTGCCAGCAGCCAAGGGACAGGGGGGTCCTACGAGCAGTACTTC	CASSQGTGGSYEQYF
TRBV29-1	many	TRBJ2-5	NA	TGCAGCGTTGATTTAGCAGGGGAGGTGACCCAGTACTTC	CSVDLAGEVTQYF
TRBV7-9	NA	TRBJ1-2	TRBD1	TGTGCCAGCAGCTTCTTCATTGGGGACAGCGATGGCTACACCTTC	CASSFFIGDSDGYTF
TRBV2	once	TRBJ1-5	TRBD1	TGTGCCAGCAGTCAGAAAGCTGGGGGGATTGACAGGGTCGGTCAGCCCCAGCATTTT	CASSQKAGGIDRVGQPQHF
TRBV6-1	NA	TRBJ2-2	TRBD2	TGTGCCAGCATAAACGAGGGAGGGGACGGGGAGCTGTTTTTT	CASINEGGDGELFF
TRBV10-3	NA	TRBJ2-1	NA	TGTGCCATCAGTAAGGGGGAGTCAAATGAGCAGTTCTTC	CAISKGESNEQFF
TRBV5-1	NA	TRBJ1-1	NA	TGCGCCAGCAGCGAGAGGCCTACAGGGTCATGGACTGAAGCTTTCTTT	CASSERPTGSWTEAFF
TRBV7-6	NA	TRBJ2-7	NA	TGTGCCAGCAGCTTAGTGAACGGCGAGCAGTACTTC	CASSLVNGEQYF
TRBV5-5	NA	TRBJ2-7	NA	TGTGCCAGCAGCTTCCCGGGCGGGACTCCCACCTACGAGCAGTACTTC	CASSFPGGTPTYEQYF
TRBV6-7	NA	TRBJ1-1	NA	TGTGCCAGCAGTTACGAAGGACACCCTTCCAGCACTGAAGCTTTCTTT	CASSYEGHPSSTEAFF
TRBV11-1	NA	TRBJ1-1	NA	TGTGCCAGCAGCTCCATCACAGGGAACACTGAAGCTTTCTTT	CASSSITGNTEAFF
TRBV19	once	TRBJ2-7	NA	TGTGCCAGTGGGACCTCCTTCGGGATTAACGAGCAGTACTTC	CASGTSFGINEQYF
TRBV15	NA	TRBJ2-5	TRBD1	TGTGCCACCAGCAGAGACCCGGGACAGCAAGAGACCCAGTACTTC	CATSRDPGQQETQYF
TRBV2	NA	TRBJ2-3	TRBD2	TGTGCCAGCAGTGAAGCACACTCAATACTAGCGGCTAACACAGATACGCAGTATTTT	CASSEAHSILAANTDTQYF
TRBV5-6	NA	TRBJ2-1	TRBD2	TGTGCCAGCAGCCCCCGCCTAGCGGGAGGGATCCAGGGTGAGCAGTTCTTC	CASSPRLAGGIQGEQFF
TRBV18	NA	TRBJ2-1	TRBD1	TGTGCCAGCTCAAAAACCACCGGGACAGGTAATGAGCAGTTCTTC	CASSKTTGTGNEQFF
TRBV2	NA	TRBJ1-1	TRBD1	TGTGCCAGCAATCCTGGACAGGCGGTCACTGAAGCTTTCTTT	CASNPGQAVTEAFF
TRBV6-1	NA	TRBJ2-3	NA	TGTGCCAGCAGAGCCCGAGCGGGCGGCACAGATACGCAGTATTTT	CASRARAGGTDTQYF
TRBV28	once	TRBJ2-3	NA	TGTGCCAGCAGTTTGGTGGCGATTGGAGATACGCAGTATTTT	CASSLVAIGDTQYF
TRBV28	NA	TRBJ2-7	NA	TGTGCCAGCAGTCCATCTGTGAGTACGGGGGAGCAGTACTTC	CASSPSVSTGEQYF
TRBV11-1	NA	TRBJ2-1	NA	TGTGCCAGCAGCAGGCTAGGGGGGATTTGGAATGAGCAGTTCTTC	CASSRLGGIWNEQFF
TRBV6-5	NA	TRBJ1-1	NA	TGTGCCAGCAGTAATCAGGAGAACACTGAAGCTTTCTTT	CASSNQENTEAFF
TRBV5-1	few	TRBJ2-1	NA	TGCGCCAGCAGCTCTTACCAGGGCTCCTACAATGAGCAGTTCTTC	CASSSYQGSYNEQFF
TRBV4-1	NA	TRBJ2-5	NA	TGCGCCAGCAGCTTGATCCAAGAGACCCAGTACTTC	CASSLIQETQYF
TRBV11-1	few	TRBJ2-3	NA	TGTGCCAGCAGCTTATCAGGACAGACGACAGATACGCAGTATTTT	CASSLSGQTTDTQYF
TRBV14	NA	TRBJ2-7	TRBD1	TGTGCCAGCAGCCAATTACCGGGACAGGGGGCGGTCAACGAGCAGTACTTC	CASSQLPGQGAVNEQYF
TRBV10-3	NA	TRBJ2-3	NA	TGTGCCATCAGGGGGTCGAGCGGAGCTAGCACAGATACGCAGTATTTT	CAIRGSSGASTDTQYF
TRBV29-1	NA	TRBJ2-3	NA	TGCAGCGTTGATGGGAATAGCCTTAACACAGATACGCAGTATTTT	CSVDGNSLNTDTQYF